The entry that follows covers one TCR beta chain sequence. Participants were aged roughly 18 to 89 years from about two dozen US areas. This sample stems from a study of blood T cell repertoires in COVID-19. CDR1 is KGHDR and CDR2 is SFDVKD in the germline V gene. Trimming removed 4 bases from V and 5 bases from J; junction bases left unmatched: 3. The length of the CDR3 is 13 residues. Original processing notes: Estimation of nucleated cell counts was performed using reference gene primer amplification. This table comes from immunoSEQ multiplex PCR, and its TCRdb copy is limited to in-frame clones, with some not included. V, J and clone size were drawn from that table, and D and trimming were deduced from the DNA. The sample consists of 200,000 to 250,000 clones, roughly 84% of them appearing once.

The specimen sequenced was PBMCs or T cells enriched from blood (not recorded which). This chain links TRBV24-1 with TRBJ1-1, with 7 bases matching TRBD1. The receptor comes from a woman aged 35 to 49 who had recovered from COVID-19. CDR3 sequence reads: CATSETGATEAFF. CDR3 DNA sequence: TGTGCCACCAGTGAAACAGGGGCGACTGAAGCTTTCTTT.